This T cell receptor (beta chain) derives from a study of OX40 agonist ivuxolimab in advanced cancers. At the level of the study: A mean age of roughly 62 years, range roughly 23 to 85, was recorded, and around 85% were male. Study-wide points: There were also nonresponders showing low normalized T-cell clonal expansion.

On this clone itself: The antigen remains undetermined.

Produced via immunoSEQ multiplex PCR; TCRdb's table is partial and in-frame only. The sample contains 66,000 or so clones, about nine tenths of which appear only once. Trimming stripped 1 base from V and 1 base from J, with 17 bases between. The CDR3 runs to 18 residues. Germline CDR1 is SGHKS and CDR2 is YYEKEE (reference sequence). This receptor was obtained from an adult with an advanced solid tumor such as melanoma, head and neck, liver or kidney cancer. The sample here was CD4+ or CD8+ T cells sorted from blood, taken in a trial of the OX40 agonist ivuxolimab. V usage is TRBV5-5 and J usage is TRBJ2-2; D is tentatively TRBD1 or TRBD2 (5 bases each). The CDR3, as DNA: TGTGCCAGCAGCTTGTTGAGGGGCGAGTCTCTGAACACCGGGGAGCTGTTTTTT. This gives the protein CASSLLRGESLNTGELFF.